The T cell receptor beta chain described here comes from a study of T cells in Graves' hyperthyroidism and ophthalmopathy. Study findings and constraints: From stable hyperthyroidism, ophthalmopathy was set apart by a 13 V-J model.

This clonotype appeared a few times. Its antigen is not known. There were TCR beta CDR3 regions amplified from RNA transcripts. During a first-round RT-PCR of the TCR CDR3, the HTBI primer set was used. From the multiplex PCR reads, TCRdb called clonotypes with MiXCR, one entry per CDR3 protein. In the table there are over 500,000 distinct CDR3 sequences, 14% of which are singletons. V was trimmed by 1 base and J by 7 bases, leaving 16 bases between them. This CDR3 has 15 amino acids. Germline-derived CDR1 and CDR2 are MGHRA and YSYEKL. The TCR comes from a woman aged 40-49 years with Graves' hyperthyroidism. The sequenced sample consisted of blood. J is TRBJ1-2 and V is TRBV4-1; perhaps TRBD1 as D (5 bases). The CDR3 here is CASSQVEGAMGGYTF. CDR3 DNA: TGCGCCAGCAGCCAAGTTGAAGGGGCGATGGGTGGCTACACCTTC.